This T cell receptor beta chain appears in the sequencing data of a study of blood T cell repertoires in COVID-19. Study background: Sites in the United States, Italy and Spain provided acute and convalescent COVID-19 samples. T cells, B-cell-depleted T cells, or PBMCs provided the cDNA or gDNA that served as material.

The V end was cut by 5 bases, the J end by 6 bases, with 19 bases between. The CDR3 covers 15 residues. Germline CDR1 and CDR2: SGHTA and FQGNSA. Measured with immunoSEQ multiplex PCR; TCRdb has only the in-frame clones, and not every one. The table lists around 300,000 clones, approximately 82% of them singletons. The sequence was obtained from a man aged 25 to 45 with active or convalescent COVID-19. The sample consisted of peripheral blood. V is TRBV7-2 and J is TRBJ1-2; D is unresolved. The CDR3 protein is CASSTYITGSHGYTF. In DNA form, the CDR3 reads TGTGCCAGCAGCACATACATAACCGGGAGTCATGGCTACACCTTC.